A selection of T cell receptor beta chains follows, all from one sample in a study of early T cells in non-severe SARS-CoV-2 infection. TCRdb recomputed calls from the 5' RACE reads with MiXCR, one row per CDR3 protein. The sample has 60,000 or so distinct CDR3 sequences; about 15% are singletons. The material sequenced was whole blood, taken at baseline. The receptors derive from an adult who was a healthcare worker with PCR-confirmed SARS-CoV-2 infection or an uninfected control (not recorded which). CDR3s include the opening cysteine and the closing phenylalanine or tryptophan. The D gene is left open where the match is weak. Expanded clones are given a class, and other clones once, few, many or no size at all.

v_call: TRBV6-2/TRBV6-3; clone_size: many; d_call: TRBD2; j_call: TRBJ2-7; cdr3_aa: CASSYGTSGYEQYF; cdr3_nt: TGTGCCAGCAGTTACGGGACTAGCGGCTACGAGCAGTACTTC
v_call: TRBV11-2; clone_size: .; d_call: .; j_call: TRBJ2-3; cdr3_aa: CASSLFLVESDTQYF; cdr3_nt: TGTGCCAGCAGCTTATTCCTCGTGGAGTCGGATACGCAGTATTTT
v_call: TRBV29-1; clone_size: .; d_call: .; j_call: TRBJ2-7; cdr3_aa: CSVVDGMNYEQYF; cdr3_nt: TGCAGCGTTGTGGACGGGATGAACTACGAGCAGTACTTC
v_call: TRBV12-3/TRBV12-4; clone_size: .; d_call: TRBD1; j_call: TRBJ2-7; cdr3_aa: CASSQRQGNPYEQYF; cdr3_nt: TGTGCCAGCAGCCAGCGACAGGGGAATCCCTACGAGCAGTACTTC
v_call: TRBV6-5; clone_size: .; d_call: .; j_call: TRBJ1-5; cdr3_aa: CASRSTGLGQPQHF; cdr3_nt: TGTGCCAGCAGAAGTACAGGGCTAGGACAGCCCCAGCATTTT
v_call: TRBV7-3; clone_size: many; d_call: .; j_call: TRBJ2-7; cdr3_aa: CASSLGTYYEQYF; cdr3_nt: TGTGCCAGCAGCCTAGGGACTTATTACGAGCAGTACTTC
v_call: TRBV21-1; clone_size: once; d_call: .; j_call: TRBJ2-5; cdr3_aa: CASSKVGGQETQYF; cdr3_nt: TGTGCCAGCAGCAAGGTGGGCGGACAAGAGACCCAGTACTTC
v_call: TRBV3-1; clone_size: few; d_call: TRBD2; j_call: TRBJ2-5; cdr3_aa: CASSQGTSGGRETQYF; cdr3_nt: TGTGCCAGCAGCCAAGGGACTAGCGGGGGGAGGGAGACCCAGTACTTC
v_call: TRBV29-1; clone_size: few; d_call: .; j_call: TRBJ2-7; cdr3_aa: CSVAQQGSEQYF; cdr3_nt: TGCAGCGTTGCTCAACAGGGATCCGAGCAGTACTTC
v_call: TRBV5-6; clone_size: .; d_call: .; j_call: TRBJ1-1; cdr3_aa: CASSSGWGNTEAFF; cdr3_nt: TGTGCCAGCAGCTCGGGCTGGGGGAACACTGAAGCTTTCTTT
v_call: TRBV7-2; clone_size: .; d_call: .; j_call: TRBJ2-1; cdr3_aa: CASSGGQSYNEQFF; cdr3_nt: TGTGCCAGCAGCGGCGGACAGTCCTACAATGAGCAGTTCTTC
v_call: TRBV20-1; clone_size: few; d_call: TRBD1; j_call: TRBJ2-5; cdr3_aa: CSAGARQGAMGTQYF; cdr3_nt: TGCAGTGCTGGAGCGCGACAGGGGGCCATGGGGACCCAGTACTTC
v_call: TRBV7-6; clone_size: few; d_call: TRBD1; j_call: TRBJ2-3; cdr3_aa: CASSQGDFNTDTQYF; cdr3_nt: TGTGCCAGCAGCCAGGGGGATTTCAACACAGATACGCAGTATTTT
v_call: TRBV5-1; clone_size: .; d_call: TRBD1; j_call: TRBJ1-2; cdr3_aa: CASSSGTGGYGYTF; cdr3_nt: TGCGCCAGCAGCTCCGGGACAGGGGGCTATGGCTACACCTTC
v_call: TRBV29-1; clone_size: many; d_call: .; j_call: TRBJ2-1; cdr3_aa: CSVTQPPPVYNEQFF; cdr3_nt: TGCAGCGTTACACAGCCCCCACCGGTTTACAATGAGCAGTTCTTC
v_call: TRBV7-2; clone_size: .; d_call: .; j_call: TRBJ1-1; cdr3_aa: CASSLEIRALAFF; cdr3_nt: TGTGCCAGCAGCTTAGAGATCAGGGCCCTAGCTTTCTTT
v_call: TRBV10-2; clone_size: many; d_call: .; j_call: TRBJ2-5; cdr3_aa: CASRPAGETQYF; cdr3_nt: TGCGCCAGCCGACCGGCGGGGGAGACCCAGTACTTC
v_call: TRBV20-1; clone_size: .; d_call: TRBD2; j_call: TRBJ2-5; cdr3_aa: CSARDVLAGGQETQYF; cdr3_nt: TGCAGTGCTAGAGATGTGCTAGCGGGAGGCCAAGAGACCCAGTACTTC
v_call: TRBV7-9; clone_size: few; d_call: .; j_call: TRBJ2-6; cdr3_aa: CASSPDSGANVLTF; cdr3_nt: TGTGCCAGCAGCCCAGACTCTGGGGCCAACGTCCTGACTTTC
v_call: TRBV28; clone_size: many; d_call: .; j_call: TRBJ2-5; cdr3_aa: CASRILDKPKETQYF; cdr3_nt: TGTGCCAGCAGGATTCTGGACAAACCCAAAGAGACCCAGTACTTC
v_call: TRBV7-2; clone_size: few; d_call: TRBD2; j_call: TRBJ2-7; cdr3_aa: CASSPTSGRAYEQYF; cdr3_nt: TGTGCCAGCAGCCCGACTAGCGGGAGGGCCTACGAGCAGTACTTC
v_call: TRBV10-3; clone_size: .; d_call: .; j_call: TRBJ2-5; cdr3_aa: CAISEIGGASSGTQYF; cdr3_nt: TGTGCCATCAGTGAAATCGGCGGTGCATCCTCAGGGACCCAGTACTTC